Detailed here is one TCR beta chain. The sample comes from a study of blood T cell repertoires in COVID-19. Study context: Nucleic acid was either cDNA or gDNA, and it came from T cells, B-cell-depleted T cells, or PBMCs.

Cohorts were based on clinical histories the participants reported. This table comes from immunoSEQ multiplex PCR, and its TCRdb copy is limited to in-frame clones, with some not included. Of approximately 180,000 clones listed, roughly nine tenths were seen once; the top ten hold approximately 2.1%. Germline CDR1 and CDR2: MDHEN and SYDVKM. The CDR3 has 15 amino acids. The V segment lost 2 bases and the J segment 1 base; nucleotides outside the gene matches: 1. The sequence was collected from a woman between 40 and 55 years old with acute COVID-19. The sample was PBMCs or T cells enriched from blood (not recorded which). The rearrangement joins TRBV28 to TRBJ2-1; 8 bases agree with TRBD1. CDR3 in DNA: TGTGCCAGCAGTTTAGGGACAGGATCCTACAATGAGCAGTTCTTC. Translation gives CASSLGTGSYNEQFF.